This entry lists 10 T cell receptor beta chains sequenced from one sample in a study of blood T cell repertoires in COVID-19. The protocol was immunoSEQ multiplex PCR, while the TCRdb copy is restricted to in-frame clones and leaves out a portion. The sample shows fewer than 200,000 clones, 84% of them seen only once. The material sequenced was PBMCs or T cells enriched from blood (not recorded which). The receptor set was obtained from a man aged 50 or older who had recovered from COVID-19.

J is TRBJ1-4 and V is TRBV5-1; 8 nucleotides line up with TRBD1. CDR3 size: 16 residues. Germline loops: CDR1 SGHRS, CDR2 YFSETQ. V lost 4 bases and J lost 0; bases outside the gene matches: 5. CDR3 sequence (DNA): TGCGCCAGCAGCGCCGACAGGGGTGCAACTAATGAAAAACTGTTTTTT. It translates to CASSADRGATNEKLFF.

J is TRBJ2-5 and V is TRBV5-5; D is unclear. The CDR3 contains 12 residues. V lost 0 bases and J 5 bases, leaving 5 bases between the germline ends. Germline V gene data show CDR1 as SGHKS and CDR2 as YYEKEE (reference sequence). The CDR3 nucleotides read TGTGCCAGCAGCTTGGTCGGGGAGACCCAGTACTTC. Residues: CASSLVGETQYF.

The genes are TRBV5-5 and TRBJ1-2; 7 bases line up with TRBD1. The CDR3 is 13 residues long. V gave up 4 bases and J gave up 6 bases; unmatched junction bases: 6. Germline CDR1 SGHKS, CDR2 YYEKEE (reference sequence). The CDR3 coding sequence is TGTGCCAGCAGCGATGACAGGGTACATGGCTACACCTTC. Protein sequence: CASSDDRVHGYTF.

The gene calls are TRBV7-2 and TRBJ1-5, with D possibly being TRBD1 (6 bases). V was trimmed by 0 bases and J by 1 base, leaving 10 bases between them. This CDR3 spans 16 amino acids. Germline V gene sequence: CDR1 SGHTA, CDR2 FQGNSA. The CDR3 nucleotides are TGTGCCAGCAGCTTAGCTGGACAGAAGAGCAATCAGCCCCAGCATTTT. The encoded protein is CASSLAGQKSNQPQHF.

The chain couples TRBV5-1 to TRBJ2-3; 8 bases map to TRBD2. Germline values: CDR1 SGHRS, CDR2 YFSETQ. This CDR3 region has 14 residues. With 8 bases clipped from V and 0 bases from J, the junction kept 5 bases outside the gene matches. The CDR3 reads CASTLAGSTDTQYF. CDR3 in DNA: TGCGCCAGTACGTTAGCGGGGAGCACAGATACGCAGTATTTT.

The gene calls are TRBV28 and TRBJ1-2; unclear D gene. Germline CDR1 and CDR2: MDHEN and SYDVKM. Trimming took 1 base from V and 1 from J, leaving 4 bases between them. The CDR3 has 13 amino acids. The CDR3: CASSLSSNYGYTF. CDR3 nucleotides: TGTGCCAGCAGTTTATCCAGTAACTATGGCTACACCTTC.

V is TRBV28 and J is TRBJ1-2; 7 nucleotides match TRBD1. Germline V gene sequence: CDR1 MDHEN, CDR2 SYDVKM. This CDR3 has 17 amino acids. The V segment lost 5 bases and the J segment 4 bases; nucleotides outside the gene matches: 16. In DNA, the CDR3 is TGTGCCAGCAGTCTCCTGGGACAGTTTCGACCCACCTATGGCTACACCTTC. Amino acids: CASSLLGQFRPTYGYTF.

CDR3 sequence: CATSRRQGASNEQFF. Here the CDR3 DNA reads TGTGCCACCAGCAGAAGACAGGGGGCGAGCAATGAGCAGTTCTTC. The chain couples TRBV15 to TRBJ2-1; TRBD1 agrees at 10 bases. The CDR3 totals 15 residues. V shed 2 bases, J shed 6 bases, and the junction held 4 bases outside the gene matches. Germline CDR1 LNHNV, CDR2 YYDKDF (reference sequence).

The chain carries TRBV18 and TRBJ2-7, with 9 bases matching TRBD2. This CDR3 is 16 amino acids long. V shed 3 bases and J 6 bases; nucleotides not matched to a gene: 12. Germline-derived CDR1 and CDR2 are KGHSH and LQKENI. CDR3 sequence: CASSPLESRGGREQYF. Written as DNA, the CDR3 is TGTGCCAGCTCACCTCTGGAATCGCGGGGGGGCCGCGAGCAGTACTTC.

The rearrangement joins TRBV2 to TRBJ1-5; perhaps TRBD1 as D (5 bases). Trimming took 5 bases from V and 5 from J, leaving 13 bases between them. CDR3 length: 14 residues. The germline gives CDR1 SNHLY, CDR2 FYNNEI. CDR3 region: CASSRDGRDQPQHF. In nucleotides, the CDR3 is TGTGCCAGCAGTCGGGACGGGAGGGATCAGCCCCAGCATTTT.